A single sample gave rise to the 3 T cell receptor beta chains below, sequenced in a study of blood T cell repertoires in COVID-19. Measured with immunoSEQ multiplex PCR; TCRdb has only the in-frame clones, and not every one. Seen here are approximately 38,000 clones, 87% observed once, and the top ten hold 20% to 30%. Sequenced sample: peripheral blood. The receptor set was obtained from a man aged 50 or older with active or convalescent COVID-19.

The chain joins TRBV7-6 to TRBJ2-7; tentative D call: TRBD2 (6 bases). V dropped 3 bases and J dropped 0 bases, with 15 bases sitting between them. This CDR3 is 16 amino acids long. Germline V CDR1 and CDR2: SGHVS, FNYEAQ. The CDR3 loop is CASSLTGTSNSYEQYF. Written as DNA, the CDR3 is TGTGCCAGCAGCTTGACCGGGACTTCCAACTCCTACGAGCAGTACTTC.

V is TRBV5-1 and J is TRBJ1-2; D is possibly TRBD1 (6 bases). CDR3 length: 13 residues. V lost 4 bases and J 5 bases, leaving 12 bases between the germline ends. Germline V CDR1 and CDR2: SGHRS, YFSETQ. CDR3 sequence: CASSQGQIYGYTF. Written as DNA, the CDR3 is TGCGCCAGCAGCCAAGGACAGATTTATGGCTACACCTTC.

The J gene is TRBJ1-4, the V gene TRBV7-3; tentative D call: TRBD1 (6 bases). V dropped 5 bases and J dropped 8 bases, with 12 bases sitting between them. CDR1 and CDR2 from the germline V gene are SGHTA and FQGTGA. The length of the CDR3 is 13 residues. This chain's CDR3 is CASSPGVLEKLFF. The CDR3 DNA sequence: TGTGCCAGCAGCCCAGGGGTACTCGAAAAACTGTTTTTT.